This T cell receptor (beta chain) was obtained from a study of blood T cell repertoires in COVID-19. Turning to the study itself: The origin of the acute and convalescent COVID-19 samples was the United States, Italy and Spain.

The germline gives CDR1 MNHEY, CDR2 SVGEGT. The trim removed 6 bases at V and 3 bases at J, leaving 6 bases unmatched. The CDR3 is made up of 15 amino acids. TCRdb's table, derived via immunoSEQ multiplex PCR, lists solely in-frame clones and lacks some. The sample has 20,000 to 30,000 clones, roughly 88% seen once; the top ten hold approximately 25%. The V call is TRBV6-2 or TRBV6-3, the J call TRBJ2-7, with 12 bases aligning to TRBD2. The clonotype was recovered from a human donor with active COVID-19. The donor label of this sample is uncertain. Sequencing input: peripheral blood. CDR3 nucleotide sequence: TGTGCCAGCAGCCAGTTGGGACTAGCGGGCTACGAGCAGTACTTC. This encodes CASSQLGLAGYEQYF.